This entry lists 10 T cell receptor beta chains sequenced from one sample in a study of cytomegalovirus exposure and HLA in healthy donors. Both 60 Vbeta primers and 13 Jbeta primers went into the PCR. Sequenced by immunoSEQ multiplex PCR; TCRdb stores in-frame clones only, minus some. The listing records 65,000 to 90,000 clones. Sequencing was done on a sample of PBMCs. These receptors all come from a man between 35 and 55 years old in good health and CMV-seronegative.

The chain is built from TRBV29-1 and TRBJ1-1; D is possibly TRBD1 (5 bases). Trimming cost V 0 bases and J 4 bases, with 12 bases left between them. Germline assignment: CDR1 SQVTM and CDR2 ANQGSEA. The CDR3 sequence is 14 residues long. CDR3 region: CSVEDGVGGTEAFF. CDR3 sequence (DNA): TGCAGCGTTGAAGATGGGGTCGGGGGCACTGAAGCTTTCTTT.

The rearrangement joins TRBV6-6 to TRBJ2-2, with D possibly being TRBD1 (6 bases). Germline CDR1 is MNHNY and CDR2 is SVGAGI (reference sequence). This CDR3 has 16 amino acids. The ends were cut back, 2 bases at V and 4 bases at J, with 14 bases in the middle. CDR3 DNA: TGTGCCAGCAGTTACCCAACAGGGTCGGGCACCGGGGAGCTGTTTTTT. This gives the protein CASSYPTGSGTGELFF.

The chain joins TRBV19 to TRBJ2-1, with 8 positions matching TRBD2. After removal of 2 bases from V and 7 bases from J, the junction contained 7 bases not matched to a gene. The CDR3 has 15 amino acids. Germline V gives CDR1 LNHDA, CDR2 SQIVND (reference sequence). The CDR3 reads CASSIRGGPLNEQFF. As DNA, the CDR3 is TGTGCCAGTAGTATACGGGGGGGACCTTTGAATGAGCAGTTCTTC.

V and J are TRBV27 and TRBJ2-7; TRBD1 is a possible D gene (5 bases). Germline lookup yields CDR1 MNHEY and CDR2 SMNVEV (reference sequence). V was cut by 3 bases and J by 3 bases, with 12 bases left in between. This CDR3 has 14 residues. The CDR3 nucleotides read TGTGCCAGCAGTTTTGCCCCAGGGTTCTACGAGCAGTACTTC. It codes for CASSFAPGFYEQYF.

V usage is TRBV13 and J usage is TRBJ2-1; 7 bases fit TRBD1. V dropped 5 bases and J dropped 5; count of bases not matched to a gene: 6. This CDR3 has 14 residues. Germline V lookup: CDR1 PRHDT, CDR2 FYEKMQ (reference sequence). CDR3 in amino acids: CASSPRQGDNEQFF. Written as DNA, the CDR3 is TGTGCCAGCAGCCCACGACAGGGCGACAATGAGCAGTTCTTC. Looking up the rest from reference TRBV13 and TRBJ2-1 gives the full variable domain: AAGVIQSPRHLIKEKRETATLKCYPIPRHDTVYWYQQGPGQDPQFLISFYEKMQSDKGSIPDRFSAQQFSDYHSELNMSSLELGDSALYFCASSPRQGDNEQFFGPGTRLTVL.

This chain uses TRBV6-6 with TRBJ2-3; 7 bases are a match to TRBD2. Germline V gives CDR1 MNHNY, CDR2 SVGAGI (reference sequence). Trimming removed 5 bases from V and 4 bases from J; junction bases left unmatched: 0. The CDR3 is 12 amino acids. The CDR3 here is CASSAGADTQYF. CDR3 nucleotide sequence: TGTGCCAGCAGTGCGGGAGCAGATACGCAGTATTTT.

V and J are TRBV5-1 and TRBJ1-2, with D maybe TRBD1 (5 bases). Per germline, CDR1 SGHRS and CDR2 YFSETQ. Trimming took off 0 bases at V and 4 bases at J, with 7 bases between the two ends. The CDR3 runs to 13 residues. In DNA form, the CDR3 reads TGCGCCAGCAGCTTGGACAGGACCTATGGCTACACCTTC. Protein sequence: CASSLDRTYGYTF.

This rearrangement joins TRBV10-1 to TRBJ2-7, with 7 bases that match TRBD1. The CDR3 is 14 amino acids. The germline V gene has CDR1 WNHNN and CDR2 SYGVQD (reference sequence). The junction had 7 bases not matched to a gene; V was cut back by 6 bases and J by 2 bases. CDR3 residues: CASSRDSSTYEQYF. The CDR3 DNA is TGCGCCAGCAGCCGGGACAGCAGTACCTACGAGCAGTACTTC.

The chain links TRBV13 to TRBJ1-1, with TRBD1 matching 9 bases. The junction had 6 bases not matched to a gene; V was cut back by 4 bases and J by 6 bases. The CDR3 has 14 residues. CDR1 PRHDT and CDR2 FYEKMQ come from the germline V gene (reference sequence). CDR3 residues: CASSWDRVGSEAFF. CDR3 nucleotide sequence: TGTGCCAGCAGCTGGGACAGGGTAGGGTCTGAAGCTTTCTTT. The full variable domain, rest sourced from reference TRBV13 and TRBJ1-1, is AAGVIQSPRHLIKEKRETATLKCYPIPRHDTVYWYQQGPGQDPQFLISFYEKMQSDKGSIPDRFSAQQFSDYHSELNMSSLELGDSALYFCASSWDRVGSEAFFGQGTRLTVV.

V and J are TRBV6-4 and TRBJ2-6; 7 nucleotides align to TRBD2. CDR1 MRHNA and CDR2 SNTAGT come from the germline V gene. This CDR3 is built from 16 residues. The V segment lost 6 bases and the J segment 4 bases; nucleotides outside the gene matches: 9. The CDR3 sequence is CASSAELASGANVLTF. The DNA for the CDR3 is TGTGCCAGCAGCGCAGAACTAGCGTCCGGGGCCAACGTCCTGACTTTC.